Each of the 32 T cell receptor beta chains below was sequenced from the same sample in a study of cytomegalovirus exposure and HLA in healthy donors. The PCR used 60 Vbeta and 13 Jbeta primers. Using immunoSEQ multiplex PCR, the repertoire was profiled, and TCRdb retains in-frame clones only, with some absent. This table has around 150,000 clones, under 75% appearing once. Source material: PBMCs. Every receptor here comes from a woman aged 40 to 49 in good health and CMV-seronegative.

The gene calls are TRBV10-3 and TRBJ1-2, with D possibly being TRBD1 (5 bases). Per the germline V gene, CDR1 is ENHRY and CDR2 is SYGVKD. The CDR3 loop spans 16 amino acids. With 3 bases removed from V and 0 bases from J, the gap between germline ends came to 14 bases. This chain's CDR3 is CAISDGARLSNYGYTF. DNA for the CDR3: TGTGCCATCAGTGATGGGGCCAGGCTATCTAACTATGGCTACACCTTC.

V is TRBV5-6 and J is TRBJ1-4, with D tentatively TRBD1 (6 bases). The CDR3 loop spans 13 amino acids. Trimming took off 3 bases at V and 7 bases at J, with 10 bases between the two ends. The germline gives CDR1 SGHDT, CDR2 YYEEEE. CDR3 nucleotide sequence: TGTGCCAGCAGCTCCAGGACAGTTGAAAAACTGTTTTTT. Translating gives CASSSRTVEKLFF.

The chain employs TRBV2 and TRBJ2-5, with a tentative D call TRBD2 (6 bases). V was cut by 6 bases and J by 5 bases, with 16 bases left in between. The CDR3 length is 14 residues. Germline loops: CDR1 SNHLY, CDR2 FYNNEI. The chain's CDR3 is CASRIGGIGETQYF. Written as DNA, the CDR3 is TGTGCCAGCAGGATCGGGGGTATCGGGGAGACCCAGTACTTC.

The chain is built from TRBV29-1 and TRBJ1-2, with unresolved D. The CDR3 is 12 amino acids. V lost 6 bases, J lost 2 bases, and 10 bases lay in between. CDR1 is SQVTM, CDR2 ANQGSEA, per germline. CDR3 amino acids: CSVPHGNYGYTF. CDR3 sequence (DNA): TGCAGCGTCCCACACGGGAACTATGGCTACACCTTC.

This clone was counted between two and nine times. The rearrangement joins TRBV6-6 to TRBJ2-3; 7 nucleotides match TRBD2. The CDR3 has 13 amino acids. From germline, CDR1 is MNHNY and CDR2 SVGAGI (reference sequence). The V segment lost 2 bases and the J segment 4 bases; nucleotides outside the gene matches: 0. CDR3 protein: CASSYGRADTQYF. The CDR3 DNA sequence: TGTGCCAGCAGTTACGGGAGGGCAGATACGCAGTATTTT.

The rearrangement uses TRBV19 and TRBJ1-2; D possibly corresponds to TRBD1 (6 bases). Germline CDR1 is LNHDA and CDR2 is SQIVND (reference sequence). Deletions cut 4 bases from V and 2 bases from J, with 17 bases between. The CDR3 is 16 amino acids. The CDR3: CASSKMGGAENYGYTF. The DNA of the CDR3 is TGTGCCAGTAGTAAGATGGGGGGGGCAGAAAACTATGGCTACACCTTC. Full variable domain (rest looked up from reference TRBV19 and TRBJ1-2): DGGITQSPKYLFRKEGQNVTLSCEQNLNHDAMYWYRQDPGQGLRLIYYSQIVNDFQKGDIAEGYSVSREKKESFPLTVTSAQKNPTAFYLCASSKMGGAENYGYTFGSGTRLTVV.

The genes are TRBV5-1 and TRBJ1-4; D gene uncertain. The germline V gene encodes CDR1 SGHRS and CDR2 YFSETQ. The CDR3 consists of 16 residues. The ends were cut back, 0 bases at V and 7 bases at J, with 16 bases in the middle. In DNA, the CDR3 is TGCGCCAGCAGCTTGGCCGCGGGCCGAGGGAGTGAAAAACTGTTTTTT. Residues: CASSLAAGRGSEKLFF.

The chain is built from TRBV28 and TRBJ2-3; the match to TRBD1 covers 8 bases. CDR1 and CDR2 from the germline V gene are MDHEN and SYDVKM. This CDR3 contains 12 residues. V gave up 7 bases and J gave up 10 bases; unmatched junction bases: 7. CDR3 bases: TGTGCCAGCACCGGACAGGGTTTATCGCAGTATTTT. Amino acids: CASTGQGLSQYF.

The rearrangement links TRBV6-1 to TRBJ1-6; unclear D gene. There are 15 residues in the CDR3. The germline gives CDR1 MNHNS, CDR2 SASEGT. The germline V and J ends were trimmed by 4 bases and 7 bases, with 14 bases remaining between them. The CDR3 here is CASSAEDMVNSPLHF. The CDR3, as DNA: TGTGCCAGCAGTGCCGAGGATATGGTGAATTCACCCCTCCACTTT.

The chain recombines TRBV4-1 with TRBJ2-7, with 10 nucleotides matching TRBD2. This CDR3 spans 14 amino acids. V shed 5 bases and J 4 bases; nucleotides not matched to a gene: 5. Germline V gene sequence: CDR1 MGHRA, CDR2 YSYEKL. The CDR3 loop is CASSSTSGVYEQYF. CDR3 sequence (DNA): TGCGCCAGCAGCTCCACTAGCGGGGTATACGAGCAGTACTTC.

The chain employs TRBV15 and TRBJ2-5; 12 bases align to TRBD2. This CDR3 contains 17 residues. V lost 5 bases to trimming and J lost 5 bases; unmatched junction nucleotides: 12. Germline CDR1 LNHNV, CDR2 YYDKDF (reference sequence). CDR3 bases: TGTGCCACCAGCTTCCGGACTAGCGGGGAGTTACAGGAGACCCAGTACTTC. As protein: CATSFRTSGELQETQYF.

A few counts support this clone. The rearrangement joins TRBV29-1 to TRBJ2-1, with 7 bases lining up with TRBD2. The J segment lost 4 bases and the V segment lost 8 bases, leaving 11 bases of the junction unmatched. The CDR3 runs 14 residues. The germline V gene encodes CDR1 SQVTM and CDR2 ANQGSEA. The CDR3 DNA reads TGCAGCTCCCGAACGGGGAGGGCATACAATGAGCAGTTCTTC. Encoded protein: CSSRTGRAYNEQFF.

There are a few counts of this clone. This sequence joins TRBV5-1 and TRBJ2-1, with TRBD1 matching 8 bases. The length of the CDR3 is 15 residues. The J segment lost 3 bases and the V segment lost 0 bases, leaving 2 bases of the junction unmatched. Per the germline V gene, CDR1 is SGHRS and CDR2 is YFSETQ. CDR3 DNA sequence: TGCGCCAGCAGCTTGGGACAGGGGCTCTACAATGAGCAGTTCTTC. This gives the protein CASSLGQGLYNEQFF. The variable domain in full, with the rest retrieved from reference TRBV5-1 and TRBJ2-1, is KAGVTQTPRYLIKTRGQQVTLSCSPISGHRSVSWYQQTPGQGLQFLFEYFSETQRNKGNFPGRFSGRQFSNSRSEMNVSTLELGDSALYLCASSLGQGLYNEQFFGPGTRLTVL.

The rearrangement links TRBV27 to TRBJ1-2; 7 bases align to TRBD1. J gave up 0 bases and V 4 bases, and 5 bases lay outside the gene matches. The CDR3 contains 15 residues. Germline values: CDR1 MNHEY, CDR2 SMNVEV (reference sequence). CDR3: CASSSPGGPNYGYTF. The CDR3 DNA reads TGTGCCAGCAGTTCACCAGGGGGACCTAACTATGGCTACACCTTC.

This chain joins TRBV29-1 and TRBJ1-2, with D perhaps TRBD1 (6 bases). This CDR3 has 14 residues. Trimming took off 5 bases at V and 8 bases at J, with 21 bases between the two ends. Germline lookup yields CDR1 SQVTM and CDR2 ANQGSEA. CDR3 sequence (DNA): TGCAGCGTTTACAACAGGGCAAGGGTAGGAGGCTACACCTTC. Translating gives CSVYNRARVGGYTF. Full variable domain (remainder filled in from reference TRBV29-1 and TRBJ1-2): SAVISQKPSRDICQRGTSLTIQCQVDSQVTMMFWYRQQPGQSLTLIATANQGSEATYESGFVIDKFPISRPNLTFSTLTVSNMSPEDSSIYLCSVYNRARVGGYTFGSGTRLTVV.

Note on this clone: Other DNA variants within this sample encode the same CDR3. The V gene is TRBV5-8, the J gene TRBJ1-2, with 9 nucleotides matching TRBD1. V lost 5 bases and J lost 4; bases outside the gene matches: 18. The germline V gene has CDR1 SGHTS and CDR2 YDEGEE. This CDR3 contains 18 residues. CDR3 DNA sequence: TGTGCCAGCAGTTTGCCCCCTACTACAGGGGGCGTCATCTATGGCTACACCTTC. Translated: CASSLPPTTGGVIYGYTF.

The gene calls are TRBV10-2 and TRBJ2-5, with D possibly matching TRBD1 (5 bases). CDR3 size: 16 residues. Germline V gene data show CDR1 as WSHSY and CDR2 as SAAADI. V lost 1 base to trimming and J lost 0 bases, with 12 bases between them. The CDR3 here is CASSEFSSGYQETQYF. The DNA of the CDR3 is TGCGCCAGCAGTGAGTTTAGTTCAGGGTACCAAGAGACCCAGTACTTC.

The chain is built from TRBV5-4 and TRBJ2-1; TRBD2 matches at 8 bases. The CDR3 spans 16 residues. The germline CDR1 and CDR2 sequences are SGHNT and YYREEE (reference sequence). V lost 6 bases, J lost 0 bases, and 8 bases stayed unmatched. CDR3 in DNA: TGTGCCAGCACCGGGGGGGGCCCGAGCTCCTACAATGAGCAGTTCTTC. It is translated as CASTGGGPSSYNEQFF. The full variable domain, with the rest looked up from reference TRBV5-4 and TRBJ2-1, is ETGVTQSPTHLIKTRGQQVTLRCSSQSGHNTVSWYQQALGQGPQFIFQYYREEENGRGNFPPRFSGLQFPNYSSELNVNALELDDSALYLCASTGGGPSSYNEQFFGPGTRLTVL.

The table lists this clone with a few counts. The chain is built from TRBV5-1 and TRBJ2-5; 7 bases are a match to TRBD2. CDR3 size: 14 residues. V dropped 6 bases and J dropped 1; count of bases not matched to a gene: 6. CDR1 SGHRS and CDR2 YFSETQ come from the germline V gene. CDR3 coding DNA: TGCGCCAGCACCCCAGCGGGGCTCCAAGAGACCCAGTACTTC. It yields the protein CASTPAGLQETQYF.

V is TRBV5-1 and J is TRBJ2-4; no reliable D call. V gave up 0 bases and J gave up 1 base, with 14 bases separating them. The germline V gene has CDR1 SGHRS and CDR2 YFSETQ. The CDR3 has 17 amino acids. Here the CDR3 DNA reads TGCGCCAGCAGCTTGGGGTCCTACCTCTCGGCCAAAAACATTCAGTACTTC. It is translated as CASSLGSYLSAKNIQYF. Complete variable domain (other parts from reference TRBV5-1 and TRBJ2-4): KAGVTQTPRYLIKTRGQQVTLSCSPISGHRSVSWYQQTPGQGLQFLFEYFSETQRNKGNFPGRFSGRQFSNSRSEMNVSTLELGDSALYLCASSLGSYLSAKNIQYFGAGTRLSVL.

The genes are TRBV12-5 and TRBJ1-6; 9 positions agree with TRBD1. CDR3 size: 15 residues. The V gene end was trimmed by 4 bases and the J gene end by 7 bases; junction bases not matched to a gene: 5. Germline CDR1 and CDR2: LGHNT and FRNRAP. CDR3 nucleotide sequence: TGTGCTAGTGGTTCCGGGACAGGGAAAAATTCACCCCTCCACTTT. Translation: CASGSGTGKNSPLHF.

On this clone: Other DNA sequences from this sample encode an identical CDR3 as well. The rearrangement uses TRBV5-1 and TRBJ2-5; no firm D call. Trimming took 0 bases from V and 2 from J, leaving 2 bases between them. This CDR3 contains 12 residues. CDR1 and CDR2 (germline): SGHRS, YFSETQ. The CDR3 DNA sequence: TGCGCCAGCAGCTTGGCGCAAGAGACCCAGTACTTC. It encodes CASSLAQETQYF. The entire variable domain, with the rest obtained from reference TRBV5-1 and TRBJ2-5, is as follows: KAGVTQTPRYLIKTRGQQVTLSCSPISGHRSVSWYQQTPGQGLQFLFEYFSETQRNKGNFPGRFSGRQFSNSRSEMNVSTLELGDSALYLCASSLAQETQYFGPGTRLLVL.

The CDR3 coding sequence is TGTGCCAGCAGCGTTTGGGACTCGCAAGATACGCAGTATTTT. This translates into CASSVWDSQDTQYF. This chain uses TRBV9 with TRBJ2-3, with a weak D call TRBD2 (6 bases). Trimming stripped 2 bases from V and 5 bases from J, with 12 bases between. CDR3 length: 14 residues. Germline V lookup: CDR1 SGDLS, CDR2 YYNGEE.

The rearrangement uses TRBV9 and TRBJ2-5; 13 nucleotides align to TRBD2. The V gene end was trimmed by 0 bases and the J gene end by 3 bases; junction bases not matched to a gene: 11. The CDR3 is made up of 19 amino acids. Germline loops: CDR1 SGDLS, CDR2 YYNGEE. CDR3 sequence (DNA): TGTGCCAGCAGCGTAGCCCCTCCTTGGACTAGCGGGGGTGAAGAGACCCAGTACTTC. Protein: CASSVAPPWTSGGEETQYF.

The genes are TRBV7-9 and TRBJ1-5; D is uncertain. Germline assignment: CDR1 SEHNR and CDR2 FQNEAQ (reference sequence). V lost 0 bases and J 5 bases, leaving 5 bases between the germline ends. The CDR3 loop spans 13 amino acids. In nucleotides, the CDR3 is TGTGCCAGCAGCTTAGCACTTGATCAGCCCCAGCATTTT. Translation gives CASSLALDQPQHF. Full variable domain (rest looked up from reference TRBV7-9 and TRBJ1-5): DTGVSQNPRHKITKRGQNVTFRCDPISEHNRLYWYRQTLGQGPEFLTYFQNEAQLEKSRLLSDRFSAERPKGSFSTLEIQRTEQGDSAMYLCASSLALDQPQHFGDGTRLSIL.

The chain combines TRBV5-6 with TRBJ2-2; D uncertain. V was cut by 2 bases and J by 7 bases, with 12 bases left in between. CDR3 length: 14 amino acids. Germline V gene sequence: CDR1 SGHDT, CDR2 YYEEEE. In nucleotides, the CDR3 is TGTGCCAGCAGCTTTACACGATTAAGCGGGGAGCTGTTTTTT. Its protein is CASSFTRLSGELFF.

CDR3 protein: CASSHSLSSTDTQYF. CDR3 DNA: TGTGCCAGCAGCCATTCCCTTTCTAGCACAGATACGCAGTATTTT. V gene TRBV16 combines with J gene TRBJ2-3; D unresolved. The length of the CDR3 is 15 residues. V lost 3 bases and J 0 bases, leaving 10 bases between the germline ends. Germline CDR1 and CDR2: KGHSY and FQNENV.

The CDR3 region is CASGGQTGTGGIHTF. Written as DNA, the CDR3 is TGTGCTAGTGGTGGCCAAACCGGGACAGGGGGCATCCACACCTTC. This chain uses TRBV12-5 with TRBJ1-2; 12 nucleotides line up with TRBD1. The CDR3 has 15 amino acids. Germline values: CDR1 LGHNT, CDR2 FRNRAP. Trimming removed 5 bases from V and 12 bases from J; junction bases left unmatched: 13.

V gene TRBV6-6 combines with J gene TRBJ1-1; the D gene is possibly TRBD1 (6 bases). This CDR3 spans 13 amino acids. The ends were cut back, 5 bases at V and 5 bases at J, with 12 bases in the middle. CDR1 is MNHNY and CDR2 is SVGAGI in the germline V gene (reference sequence). For the CDR3, the DNA is TGTGCCAGCAGTGGACCACAGGGAACTGAAGCTTTCTTT. Translation: CASSGPQGTEAFF.

V usage is TRBV4-1 and J usage is TRBJ2-2; possible D gene TRBD1, 5 bases. Trimming left V 0 bases short and J 0 bases short, with 14 bases between. CDR3 length: 18 residues. Germline V gives CDR1 MGHRA, CDR2 YSYEKL. The DNA of the CDR3 is TGCGCCAGCAGCCAAGAGGGAACAGGAAAGGCGAACACCGGGGAGCTGTTTTTT. It yields the protein CASSQEGTGKANTGELFF.

The chain joins TRBV7-8 to TRBJ2-2; the D gene is possibly TRBD2 (6 bases). V was clipped by 2 bases and J by 2 bases, with 15 bases between them. The CDR3 extends over 17 amino acids. Germline CDR1 and CDR2: SGHVS and FQNEAQ. This CDR3 reads CASSLIIREFNTGELFF. The CDR3 region has the DNA TGTGCCAGCAGCTTAATCATCCGGGAGTTTAACACCGGGGAGCTGTTTTTT.

This clone occurred once. The chain carries TRBV27 and TRBJ1-2; 7 bases map to TRBD1. The junction had 6 bases not matched to a gene; V was cut back by 4 bases and J by 7 bases. Germline lookup yields CDR1 MNHEY and CDR2 SMNVEV (reference sequence). CDR3 length: 13 amino acids. The CDR3 here is CASSSPGTAGYTF. The CDR3 DNA follows: TGTGCCAGCAGTTCCCCCGGGACAGCTGGCTACACCTTC.